This T cell receptor (beta chain) emerged from a study of blood T cell repertoires in COVID-19. Per the study methods: By means of reference gene primer amplification, nucleated cell counts were estimated. Generated by immunoSEQ multiplex PCR, the TCRdb table keeps only in-frame clones and is missing some. For V, J and clone size, that table is used; D and trimming come from the DNA. The data hold roughly 120,000 clones, with about 79% observed a single time. Germline V gene sequence: CDR1 MNHEY, CDR2 SVGAGI. The CDR3 is 11 amino acids. Trimming took off 6 bases at V and 6 bases at J, with 7 bases between the two ends.

The specimen sequenced was peripheral blood. The receptor comes from a man aged 65-85 years with acute or convalescent COVID-19. The V and J genes are TRBV6-5 and TRBJ2-3; D is unresolved. The CDR3 loop reads CASRESDTQYF. DNA of the CDR3: TGTGCCAGCAGAGAGTCGGATACGCAGTATTTT.